This entry concerns a single T cell receptor (beta chain). A multiplex PCR was run with 60 Vbeta primers and 13 Jbeta primers. Sequencing used immunoSEQ multiplex PCR; TCRdb keeps in-frame clones, though not all of them. The sample's table shows about 100,000 clones. This entry comes from a study of cytomegalovirus exposure and HLA in healthy donors. This CDR3 contains 13 residues. The germline gives CDR1 LNHDA, CDR2 SQIVND (reference sequence). V lost 4 bases and J 4 bases, leaving 10 bases between the germline ends. The V call is TRBV19, the J call TRBJ1-1; tentative D call: TRBD1 (5 bases). This TCR was recovered from a man aged 45-60 years in good health and CMV-seronegative. Sequencing was performed on PBMCs. CDR3 in amino acids: CASSRPGGTEAFF. DNA for the CDR3: TGTGCCAGTAGTAGGCCCGGGGGCACTGAAGCTTTCTTT.